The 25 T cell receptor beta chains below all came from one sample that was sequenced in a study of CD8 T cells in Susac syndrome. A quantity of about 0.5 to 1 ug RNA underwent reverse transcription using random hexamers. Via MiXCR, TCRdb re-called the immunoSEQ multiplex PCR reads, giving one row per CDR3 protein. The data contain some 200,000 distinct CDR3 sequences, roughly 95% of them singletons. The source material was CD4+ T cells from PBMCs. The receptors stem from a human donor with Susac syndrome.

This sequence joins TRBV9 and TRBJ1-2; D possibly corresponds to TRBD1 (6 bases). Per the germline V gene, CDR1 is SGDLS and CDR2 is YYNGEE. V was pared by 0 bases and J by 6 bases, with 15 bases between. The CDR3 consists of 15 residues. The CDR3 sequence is CASSVAQGRDDGYTF. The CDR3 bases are TGTGCCAGCAGCGTAGCGCAGGGGAGGGATGATGGCTACACCTTC.

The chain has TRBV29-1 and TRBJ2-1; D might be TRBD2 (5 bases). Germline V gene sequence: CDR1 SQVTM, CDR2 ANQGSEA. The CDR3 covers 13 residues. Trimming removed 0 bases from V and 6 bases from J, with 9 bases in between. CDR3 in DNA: TGCAGCGTTGAAGAAACTAGTTCCAATGAGCAGTTCTTC. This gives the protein CSVEETSSNEQFF.

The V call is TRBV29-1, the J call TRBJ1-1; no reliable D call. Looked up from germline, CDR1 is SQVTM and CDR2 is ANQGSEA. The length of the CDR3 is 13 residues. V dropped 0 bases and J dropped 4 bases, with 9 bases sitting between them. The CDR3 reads CSVEDPLGTEAFF. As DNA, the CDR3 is TGCAGCGTTGAAGACCCCCTGGGCACTGAAGCTTTCTTT.

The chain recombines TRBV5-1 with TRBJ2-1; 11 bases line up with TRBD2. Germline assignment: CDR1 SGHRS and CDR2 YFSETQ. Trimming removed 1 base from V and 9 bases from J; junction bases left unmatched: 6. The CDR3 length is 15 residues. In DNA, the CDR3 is TGCGCCAGCAGCTTGCAGCTAGCGGGGGGCACTGAGCAGTTCTTC. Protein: CASSLQLAGGTEQFF. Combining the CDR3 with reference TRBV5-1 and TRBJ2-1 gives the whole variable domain KAGVTQTPRYLIKTRGQQVTLSCSPISGHRSVSWYQQTPGQGLQFLFEYFSETQRNKGNFPGRFSGRQFSNSRSEMNVSTLELGDSALYLCASSLQLAGGTEQFFGPGTRLTVL.

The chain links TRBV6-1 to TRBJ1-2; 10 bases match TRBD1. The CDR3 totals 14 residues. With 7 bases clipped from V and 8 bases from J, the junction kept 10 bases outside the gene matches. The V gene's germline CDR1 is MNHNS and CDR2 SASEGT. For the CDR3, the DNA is TGTGCCAGCAATACCGGGACAGGGGATTTCGGCTACACCTTC. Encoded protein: CASNTGTGDFGYTF.

Written as DNA, the CDR3 is TGCAGTGCTGCCCCCGGGACTAGCGAGTTCCAAGAGACCCAGTACTTC. It translates to CSAAPGTSEFQETQYF. The chain has TRBV20-1 and TRBJ2-5, with 10 nucleotides matching TRBD2. The V and J ends lost 5 bases and 1 base, in that order; junction bases with no gene match: 10. The V gene's germline CDR1 is DFQATT and CDR2 SNEGSKA (reference sequence). This CDR3 is built from 16 residues.

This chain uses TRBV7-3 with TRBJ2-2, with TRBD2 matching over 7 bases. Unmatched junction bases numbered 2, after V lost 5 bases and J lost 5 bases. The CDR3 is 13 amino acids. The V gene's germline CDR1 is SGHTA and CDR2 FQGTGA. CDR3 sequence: CASSPGGTGELFF. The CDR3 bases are TGTGCCAGCAGCCCGGGGGGTACCGGGGAGCTGTTTTTT.

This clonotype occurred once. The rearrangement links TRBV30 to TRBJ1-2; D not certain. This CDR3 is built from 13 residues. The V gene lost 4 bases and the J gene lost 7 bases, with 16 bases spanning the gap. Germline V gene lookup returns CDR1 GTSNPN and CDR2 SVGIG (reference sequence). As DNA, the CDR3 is TGTGCCTGGAAGGCGCAGGATAAAGCTGGCTACACCTTC. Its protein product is CAWKAQDKAGYTF.

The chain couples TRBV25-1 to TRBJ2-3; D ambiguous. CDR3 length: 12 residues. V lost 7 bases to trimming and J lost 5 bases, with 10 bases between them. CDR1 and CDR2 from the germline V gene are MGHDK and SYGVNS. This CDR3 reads CASKFDGDTQYF. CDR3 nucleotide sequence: TGTGCCAGCAAATTCGATGGAGATACGCAGTATTTT.

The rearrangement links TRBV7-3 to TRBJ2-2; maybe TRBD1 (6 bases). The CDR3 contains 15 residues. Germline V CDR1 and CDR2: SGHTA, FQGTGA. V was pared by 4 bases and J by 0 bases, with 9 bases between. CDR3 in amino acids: CASSSGTPNTGELFF. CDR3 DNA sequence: TGTGCCAGCAGCTCCGGGACACCGAACACCGGGGAGCTGTTTTTT. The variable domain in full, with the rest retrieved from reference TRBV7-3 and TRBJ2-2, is GAGVSQTPSNKVTEKGKYVELRCDPISGHTALYWYRQSLGQGPEFLIYFQGTGAADDSGLPNDRFFAVRPEGSVSTLKIQRTERGDSAVYLCASSSGTPNTGELFFGEGSRLTVL.

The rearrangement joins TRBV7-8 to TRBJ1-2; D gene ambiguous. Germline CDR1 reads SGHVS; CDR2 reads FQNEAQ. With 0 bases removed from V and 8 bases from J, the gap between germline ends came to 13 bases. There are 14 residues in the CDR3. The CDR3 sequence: CASSLAPVSGGYTF. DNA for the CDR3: TGTGCCAGCAGCTTAGCTCCGGTATCAGGCGGCTACACCTTC.

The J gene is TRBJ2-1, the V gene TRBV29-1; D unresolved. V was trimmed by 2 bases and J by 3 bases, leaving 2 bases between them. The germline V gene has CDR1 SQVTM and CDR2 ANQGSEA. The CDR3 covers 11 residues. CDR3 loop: CSVENYNEQFF. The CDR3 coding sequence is TGCAGCGTTGAAAACTACAATGAGCAGTTCTTC.

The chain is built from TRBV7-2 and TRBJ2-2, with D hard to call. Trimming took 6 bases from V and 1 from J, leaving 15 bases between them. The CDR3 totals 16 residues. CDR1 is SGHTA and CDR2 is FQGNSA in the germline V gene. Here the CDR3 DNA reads TGTGCCAGCAGTTCCATCTCGGGCATGAACACCGGGGAGCTGTTTTTT. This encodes CASSSISGMNTGELFF.

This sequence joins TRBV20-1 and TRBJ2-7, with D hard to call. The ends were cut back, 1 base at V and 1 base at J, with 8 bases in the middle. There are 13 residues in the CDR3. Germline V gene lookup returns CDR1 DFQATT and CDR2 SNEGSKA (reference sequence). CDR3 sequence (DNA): TGCAGTGCTAGAGGTGGTCGATCCTACGAGCAGTACTTC. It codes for CSARGGRSYEQYF.

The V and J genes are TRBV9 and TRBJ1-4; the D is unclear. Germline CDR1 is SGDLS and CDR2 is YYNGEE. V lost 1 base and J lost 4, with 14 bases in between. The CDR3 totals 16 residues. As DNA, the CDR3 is TGTGCCAGCAGCGTACAGCCCCTGGGCGTTAATGAAAAACTGTTTTTT. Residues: CASSVQPLGVNEKLFF.

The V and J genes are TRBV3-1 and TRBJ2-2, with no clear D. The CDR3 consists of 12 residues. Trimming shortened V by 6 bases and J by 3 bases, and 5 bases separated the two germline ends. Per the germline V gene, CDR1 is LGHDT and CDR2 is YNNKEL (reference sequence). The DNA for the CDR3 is TGTGCCAGCAGAGAGGACACCGGGGAGCTGTTTTTT. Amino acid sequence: CASREDTGELFF.

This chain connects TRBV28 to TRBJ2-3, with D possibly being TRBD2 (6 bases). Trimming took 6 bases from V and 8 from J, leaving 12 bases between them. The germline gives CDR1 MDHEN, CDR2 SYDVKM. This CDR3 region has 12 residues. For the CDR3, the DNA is TGTGCCAGCAGCCCCGGGGGAGCTACGCAGTATTTT. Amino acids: CASSPGGATQYF.

In DNA, the CDR3 is TGTGCCAGCAGCGTAGGTCAGGCCTACAATCAAGAGACCCAGTACTTC. Amino acids: CASSVGQAYNQETQYF. The chain is built from TRBV9 and TRBJ2-5; D call uncertain. In germline, CDR1 is SGDLS, CDR2 YYNGEE. V lost 0 bases, J lost 2 bases, and 14 bases lay in between. This CDR3 contains 16 residues.

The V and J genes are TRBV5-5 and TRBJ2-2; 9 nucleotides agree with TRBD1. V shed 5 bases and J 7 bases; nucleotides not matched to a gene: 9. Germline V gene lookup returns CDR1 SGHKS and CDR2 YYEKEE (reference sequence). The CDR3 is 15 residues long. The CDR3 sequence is CASRTGQGSGGELFF. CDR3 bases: TGTGCCAGCAGGACCGGACAGGGGAGCGGCGGGGAGCTGTTTTTT.

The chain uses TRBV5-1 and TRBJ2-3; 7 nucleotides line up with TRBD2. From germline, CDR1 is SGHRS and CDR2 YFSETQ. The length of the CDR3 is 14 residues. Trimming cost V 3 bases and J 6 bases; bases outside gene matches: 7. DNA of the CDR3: TGCGCCAGCAGCTCACGGACTAGTCTGGATACGCAGTATTTT. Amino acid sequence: CASSSRTSLDTQYF.

CDR3 nucleotides: TGTGCCAGCACGGACCCCCTGAAGGATACGCAGTATTTT. Translation: CASTDPLKDTQYF. The genes are TRBV6-2 or TRBV6-3 and TRBJ2-3, with no clear D. This CDR3 region has 13 residues. In germline, CDR1 is MNHEY, CDR2 SVGEGT. V lost 7 bases and J lost 6, with 14 bases in between.

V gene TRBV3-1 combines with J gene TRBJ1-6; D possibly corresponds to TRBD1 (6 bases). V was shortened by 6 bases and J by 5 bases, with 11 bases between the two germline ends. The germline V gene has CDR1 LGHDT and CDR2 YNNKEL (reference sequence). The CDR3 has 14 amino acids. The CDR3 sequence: CASRKSGDNSPLHF. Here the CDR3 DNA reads TGTGCCAGCAGAAAGTCAGGGGATAATTCACCCCTCCACTTT.

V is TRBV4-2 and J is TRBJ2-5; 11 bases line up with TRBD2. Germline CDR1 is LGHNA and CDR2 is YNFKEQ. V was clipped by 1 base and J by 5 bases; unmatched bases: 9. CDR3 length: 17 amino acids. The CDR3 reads CASSQVVSGGAVETQYF. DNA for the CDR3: TGTGCCAGCAGCCAAGTTGTTAGCGGGGGGGCCGTCGAGACCCAGTACTTC.

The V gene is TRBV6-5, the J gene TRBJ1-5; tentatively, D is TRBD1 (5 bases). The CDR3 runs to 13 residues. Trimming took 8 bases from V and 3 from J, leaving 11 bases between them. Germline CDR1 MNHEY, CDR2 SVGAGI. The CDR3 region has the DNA TGTGCCAGCTCAGGGCAGGCCAATCAGCCCCAGCATTTT. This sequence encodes CASSGQANQPQHF.

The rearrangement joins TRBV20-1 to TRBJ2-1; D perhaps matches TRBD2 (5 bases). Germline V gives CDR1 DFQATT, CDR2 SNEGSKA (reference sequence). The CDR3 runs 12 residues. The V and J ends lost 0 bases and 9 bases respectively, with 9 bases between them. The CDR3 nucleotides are TGCAGTGCTAGAGATCCGGACTTTGAGCAGTTCTTC. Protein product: CSARDPDFEQFF.